One sample yielded the 18 T cell receptor beta chains listed below, sequenced in a study of T cell responses to AZD1222 COVID-19 vaccine. Produced via immunoSEQ multiplex PCR; TCRdb's table is partial and in-frame only. The sample records 200,000 to 250,000 clones, under 95% being singletons. Material: peripheral blood, obtained on day 0 of MenACWY control vaccination. These receptors came from an adult in good health.

This clone has a single count. The chain uses TRBV7-8 and TRBJ1-1, with 9 bases matching TRBD1. Germline CDR1 reads SGHVS; CDR2 reads FQNEAQ. This CDR3 has 16 residues. The V gene end was trimmed by 5 bases and the J gene end by 7 bases; junction bases not matched to a gene: 14. CDR3 DNA sequence: TGTGCCAGCAGCCCTTGGACAGGGGAAAAGGATGTTGAAGCTTTCTTT. Amino acid sequence: CASSPWTGEKDVEAFF.

This clone was recorded only once. This rearrangement joins TRBV11-2 to TRBJ1-1; D is unclear. Germline values: CDR1 SGHAT, CDR2 FQNNGV. The ends were cut back, 1 base at V and 1 base at J, with 7 bases in the middle. The CDR3 sequence is 14 residues long. The CDR3 coding sequence is TGTGCCAGCAGCTTAGTTCCCAGGAACACTGAAGCTTTCTTT. Translating it yields CASSLVPRNTEAFF. Together with reference TRBV11-2 and TRBJ1-1, the CDR3 gives the full variable domain: EAGVAQSPRYKIIEKRQSVAFWCNPISGHATLYWYQQILGQGPKLLIQFQNNGVVDDSQLPKDRFSAERLKGVDSTLKIQPAKLEDSAVYLCASSLVPRNTEAFFGQGTRLTVV.

Written as DNA, the CDR3 is TGCGCCAGCAAATACCTAGCGGGGGTCCCCGGTTATGTTTACAATGAGCAGTTCTTC. Translated: CASKYLAGVPGYVYNEQFF. The chain employs TRBV5-1 and TRBJ2-1, with 10 bases matching TRBD2. The ends lost 6 bases at V and 4 bases at J; junction bases unmatched: 19. Germline loops: CDR1 SGHRS, CDR2 YFSETQ. The CDR3 consists of 19 residues. The full variable domain, its missing parts supplied by reference TRBV5-1 and TRBJ2-1, is KAGVTQTPRYLIKTRGQQVTLSCSPISGHRSVSWYQQTPGQGLQFLFEYFSETQRNKGNFPGRFSGRQFSNSRSEMNVSTLELGDSALYLCASKYLAGVPGYVYNEQFFGPGTRLTVL.

The gene calls are TRBV3-1 (or the pseudogene TRBV3-2) and TRBJ1-6; no firm D call. The germline V gene has CDR1 LGHDT and CDR2 YNNKEL (reference sequence). Trimming pared 4 bases from V and 3 bases from J, leaving 13 bases between. CDR3 length: 16 amino acids. The CDR3 nucleotides are TGTGCCAGCAGCCCGACCTGGGAACACTATAATTCACCCCTCCACTTT. It yields the protein CASSPTWEHYNSPLHF.

V and J are TRBV30 and TRBJ2-1; 8 bases align to TRBD2. Per the germline V gene, CDR1 is GTSNPN and CDR2 is SVGIG (reference sequence). Trimming took 7 bases from V and 4 from J; bases not matched to a gene: 9. The CDR3 is made up of 14 amino acids. This CDR3 is CASGGLAAYNEQFF. DNA of the CDR3: TGTGCCTCCGGCGGACTAGCAGCGTACAATGAGCAGTTCTTC.

The V call is TRBV5-1, the J call TRBJ2-7, with TRBD2 matching over 9 bases. The junction had 5 bases not matched to a gene; V was cut back by 0 bases and J by 4 bases. Germline values: CDR1 SGHRS, CDR2 YFSETQ. This CDR3 is built from 15 residues. This chain's CDR3 is CASSLAAGGRYEQYF. DNA of the CDR3: TGCGCCAGCAGCTTGGCGGCGGGGGGGCGTTACGAGCAGTACTTC.

The rearrangement uses TRBV18 and TRBJ1-1, with D maybe TRBD1 (6 bases). The V gene's germline CDR1 is KGHSH and CDR2 LQKENI. The CDR3 has 14 residues. V lost 2 bases to trimming and J lost 4 bases, with 11 bases between them. The CDR3 coding sequence is TGTGCCAGCTCACCAGGAAGGGGGAGCACTGAAGCTTTCTTT. Its translation is CASSPGRGSTEAFF.

This chain joins TRBV18 and TRBJ1-4; D gene ambiguous. CDR3 length equals 14 residues. Trimming shortened V by 3 bases and J by 4 bases, and 9 bases separated the two germline ends. Germline V gives CDR1 KGHSH, CDR2 LQKENI. In DNA, the CDR3 is TGTGCCAGCTCACCTTCACAGCTTAATGAAAAACTGTTTTTT. It yields the protein CASSPSQLNEKLFF.

As regards this clone: Other DNA sequences from this sample encode an identical CDR3 as well. The chain links TRBV6-5 to TRBJ1-1; unclear D gene. V was cut by 5 bases and J by 0 bases, with 7 bases left in between. This CDR3 is built from 13 residues. Germline V lookup: CDR1 MNHEY, CDR2 SVGAGI. The CDR3 nucleotides read TGTGCCAGCAGTAGGGATTTGAACACTGAAGCTTTCTTT. Protein: CASSRDLNTEAFF.

The chain recombines TRBV6-5 with TRBJ1-1; unclear D gene. Trimming pared 7 bases from V and 2 bases from J, leaving 11 bases between. There are 13 residues in the CDR3. The germline V gene encodes CDR1 MNHEY and CDR2 SVGAGI. The CDR3 DNA is TGTGCCAGCACCCGGCAGTCAAACACTGAAGCTTTCTTT. Translated: CASTRQSNTEAFF.

The chain links TRBV6-2 or TRBV6-3 to TRBJ2-3; 9 bases line up with TRBD2. Trimming at V came to 0 bases and at J to 1 base, leaving 2 bases not matched to a gene. The length of the CDR3 is 16 residues. Germline V gene data show CDR1 as MNHEY and CDR2 as SVGEGT. The CDR3 loop is CASSYSGGGGTDTQYF. In DNA form, the CDR3 reads TGTGCCAGCAGTTACTCCGGCGGGGGGGGCACAGATACGCAGTATTTT.

The chain uses TRBV6-1 and TRBJ2-7; D gene ambiguous. V was cut by 3 bases and J by 3 bases, with 21 bases left in between. This CDR3 comprises 17 residues. Germline V CDR1 and CDR2: MNHNS, SASEGT. The CDR3 loop reads CASSDPDRTALSYEQYF. The CDR3 DNA sequence: TGTGCCAGCAGTGACCCAGATCGGACCGCTTTGAGCTACGAGCAGTACTTC.

This chain uses TRBV27 with TRBJ2-7, with TRBD2 matching 13 bases. Germline CDR1 is MNHEY and CDR2 is SMNVEV (reference sequence). This CDR3 region has 16 residues. Trimming took 7 bases from V and 2 from J; bases not matched to a gene: 8. CDR3 in amino acids: CASKTSGGTLTYEQYF. The CDR3 DNA follows: TGTGCCAGCAAGACTAGCGGGGGGACTCTAACCTACGAGCAGTACTTC.

This clone was seen just once. The chain links TRBV28 to TRBJ1-2, with D maybe TRBD1 (5 bases). V was pared by 6 bases and J by 2 bases, with 7 bases between. The CDR3 is 12 residues long. Germline V gene lookup returns CDR1 MDHEN and CDR2 SYDVKM. For the CDR3, the DNA is TGTGCCAGCAGCCGGGGGAACTATGGCTACACCTTC. It specifies CASSRGNYGYTF.

This clone was seen once. The rearrangement links TRBV12-5 to TRBJ2-2; 8 bases fit TRBD1. The CDR3 covers 14 residues. Germline V gene lookup returns CDR1 LGHNT and CDR2 FRNRAP. V lost 1 base to trimming and J lost 6 bases; unmatched junction nucleotides: 1. The CDR3 loop is CASGLGTGPGELFF. The DNA of the CDR3 is TGTGCTAGTGGTTTGGGGACAGGGCCCGGGGAGCTGTTTTTT.

This chain uses TRBV19 with TRBJ1-5, with unresolved D. Trimming removed 3 bases from V and 3 bases from J, with 12 bases in between. The length of the CDR3 is 15 residues. Germline assignment: CDR1 LNHDA and CDR2 SQIVND (reference sequence). DNA for the CDR3: TGTGCCAGTAGTATCAAAGGGAGGGCCAATCAGCCCCAGCATTTT. Translation: CASSIKGRANQPQHF. Full variable domain (missing parts from reference TRBV19 and TRBJ1-5): DGGITQSPKYLFRKEGQNVTLSCEQNLNHDAMYWYRQDPGQGLRLIYYSQIVNDFQKGDIAEGYSVSREKKESFPLTVTSAQKNPTAFYLCASSIKGRANQPQHFGDGTRLSIL.

This sequence joins TRBV2 and TRBJ1-3; 8 nucleotides align to TRBD1. The CDR3 consists of 15 residues. Trimming at V came to 4 bases and at J to 4 bases, leaving 6 bases not matched to a gene. Germline assignment: CDR1 SNHLY and CDR2 FYNNEI. CDR3 region: CASSGGRGLGNTIYF. CDR3 nucleotides: TGTGCCAGCAGTGGCGGCAGGGGGCTCGGAAACACCATATATTTT. Complete variable domain (other parts from reference TRBV2 and TRBJ1-3): EPEVTQTPSHQVTQMGQEVILRCVPISNHLYFYWYRQILGQKVEFLVSFYNNEISEKSEIFDDQFSVERPDGSNFTLKIRSTKLEDSAMYFCASSGGRGLGNTIYFGEGSWLTVV.

The chain uses TRBV27 and TRBJ2-1, with unresolved D. The CDR3 loop spans 12 amino acids. Germline V gives CDR1 MNHEY, CDR2 SMNVEV (reference sequence). The germline V and J ends were trimmed by 3 bases and 6 bases, with 6 bases remaining between them. DNA of the CDR3: TGTGCCAGCAGTTTTGGGTCCAATGAGCAGTTCTTC. It is translated as CASSFGSNEQFF.